This TCR beta chain was found in a study of T cell changes during pregnancy in multiple sclerosis. V was cut by 2 bases and J by 3 bases, with 9 bases left in between. Germline CDR1 reads SGDLS; CDR2 reads YYNGEE. The CDR3 has 13 residues. Sequenced by immunoSEQ multiplex PCR; TCRdb stores in-frame clones only, minus some. The sample shows tens of thousands of clones, roughly 90% of them seen only once. This clone occurred once. The receptor comes from a female donor with multiple sclerosis, enrolled in a pregnancy study. The chain uses TRBV9 and TRBJ2-7; no reliable D call. The sample consisted of CD8+ T cells from peripheral blood mononuclear cells, taken before pregnancy. Written as DNA, the CDR3 is TGTGCCAGCAGCGTCCGAGACAACTACGAGCAGTACTTC. It is translated as CASSVRDNYEQYF.